This T cell receptor (beta chain) was captured by sequencing in a study of blood T cell repertoires in COVID-19. As for the study in general: The United States, Italy and Spain supplied acute and convalescent COVID-19 samples. The cDNA or gDNA used as material had been derived from T cells, B-cell-depleted T cells, or PBMCs.

In the source study's methods: Estimated nucleated cell counts came from reference gene primer amplification. The assay was immunoSEQ multiplex PCR, and TCRdb's table has in-frame clones only and misses some. The DNA was the basis for D and trimming; V, J and clone size are from that table. This sample has approximately 250,000 clones, with about 85% found just once. V gave up 4 bases and J gave up 7 bases; unmatched junction bases: 13. Germline assignment: CDR1 KGHSH and CDR2 LQKENI. The CDR3 is made up of 15 amino acids. This TCR was sampled from a man aged 55 to 70 with acute or convalescent COVID-19. The chain combines TRBV18 with TRBJ2-7, with 7 positions matching TRBD1. The specimen was peripheral blood. The CDR3: CASSLMLASGGEQYF. Written as DNA, the CDR3 is TGTGCCAGCTCACTAATGCTCGCTTCAGGGGGTGAGCAGTACTTC.